Listed below are T cell receptor beta chains from one sample, sequenced in a study of blood T cell repertoires in COVID-19. The method was immunoSEQ multiplex PCR; TCRdb's version includes in-frame clones alone and lacks a portion of them. The table lists 170,000 or so clones, 88% of them singletons. The sequenced material came from PBMCs or T cells enriched from blood (not recorded which). The receptors stem from a woman aged 18-29 years who had recovered from COVID-19. CDR3s include the opening cysteine and the closing phenylalanine or tryptophan. The D gene is left open where the match is weak. The size entry is marked missing in some rows and otherwise reads once, few, many or a size class.

CDR3: CASSPQGSTDTQYF
DNA: TGTGCCAGCAGCCCACAGGGAAGCACAGATACGCAGTATTTT
size: NA
length: 14
D: NA
J: TRBJ2-3
V: TRBV7-9

CDR3: CASSPDEASPLHF
DNA: TGTGCCAGCAGTCCCGATGAGGCTTCACCCCTCCACTTT
size: NA
length: 13
D: NA
J: TRBJ1-6
V: TRBV6-4

CDR3: CASSRIGQGVNGYTF
DNA: TGTGCCAGCAGCAGGATTGGACAGGGAGTGAATGGCTACACCTTC
size: once
length: 15
D: TRBD1
J: TRBJ1-2
V: TRBV7-9

CDR3: CASSLITGTSGNNEQFF
DNA: TGTGCCAGCAGTCTGATAACCGGGACTAGCGGGAACAATGAGCAGTTCTTC
size: NA
length: 17
D: TRBD2
J: TRBJ2-1
V: TRBV28

CDR3: CASSQGITGSDGYTF
DNA: TGCGCCAGCAGCCAAGGAATCACAGGCTCGGATGGCTACACCTTC
size: many
length: 15
D: NA
J: TRBJ1-2
V: TRBV4-1

CDR3: CASSTGTGGGEQYF
DNA: TGTGCCAGCAGTACCGGGACAGGGGGCGGCGAGCAGTACTTC
size: NA
length: 14
D: TRBD1
J: TRBJ2-7
V: TRBV27

CDR3: CASSRDRGVTEAFF
DNA: TGTGCCAGCTCCCGGGACAGGGGGGTCACTGAAGCTTTCTTT
size: NA
length: 14
D: TRBD1
J: TRBJ1-1
V: TRBV19

CDR3: CASSIGRQGTEAFF
DNA: TGTGCCAGTAGTATCGGGAGACAGGGGACTGAAGCTTTCTTT
size: NA
length: 14
D: TRBD1
J: TRBJ1-1
V: TRBV19

CDR3: CASSLALPGMETQYF
DNA: TGTGCCAGCAGCTTAGCTTTACCAGGAATGGAGACCCAGTACTTC
size: NA
length: 15
D: NA
J: TRBJ2-5
V: TRBV7-6

CDR3: CASSQGGVPYEQYF
DNA: TGTGCCAGCAGCCAAGGGGGCGTCCCATACGAGCAGTACTTC
size: NA
length: 14
D: NA
J: TRBJ2-7
V: TRBV14

CDR3: CASSDQTGVQETQYF
DNA: TGTGCCAGCAGTGACCAGACAGGGGTCCAAGAGACCCAGTACTTC
size: NA
length: 15
D: TRBD1
J: TRBJ2-5
V: TRBV28

CDR3: CASSLAGQGVIAFF
DNA: TGTGCCAGCAGTTTGGCCGGACAGGGGGTTATCGCTTTCTTT
size: NA
length: 14
D: TRBD1
J: TRBJ1-1
V: TRBV28

CDR3: CASSELTGSYEQYF
DNA: TGTGCCAGCAGTGAGCTGACAGGGTCCTACGAGCAGTACTTC
size: NA
length: 14
D: TRBD1
J: TRBJ2-7
V: TRBV6-1

CDR3: CSVVRVNTEAFF
DNA: TGCAGCGTAGTCAGGGTAAACACTGAAGCTTTCTTT
size: NA
length: 12
D: NA
J: TRBJ1-1
V: TRBV29-1

CDR3: CASSLKGQGRSGYTF
DNA: TGTGCCAGCAGCCTTAAAGGGCAGGGCAGAAGTGGCTACACCTTC
size: once
length: 15
D: NA
J: TRBJ1-2
V: TRBV5-6

CDR3: CASSGMSANTEAFF
DNA: TGTGCCAGCAGCGGAATGAGCGCGAACACTGAAGCTTTCTTT
size: NA
length: 14
D: NA
J: TRBJ1-1
V: TRBV9